A single sample is the source of the 17 T cell receptor beta chains below, sequenced in a study of blood T cells in healthy people across ages. Together with a sample-barcoded 5' primer, a J-beta primer mix was included in a second PCR lasting about 6 to 11 cycles. TCRdb fed the 5' RACE reads into MiXCR, producing one record per CDR3 protein. There are more than 650,000 distinct CDR3 sequences in the sample; 22% occur only once, and roughly a fifth lies in the top ten. The sample was blood. All receptors come from a man aged 65 to 79 in good health.

The chain combines TRBV7-9 with TRBJ1-2; 7 bases align to TRBD1. With V trimmed by 5 bases and J by 6 bases, 6 bases remained unmatched. CDR1 and CDR2 (germline): SEHNR, FQNEAQ (reference sequence). The CDR3 spans 13 residues. This CDR3 reads CASSPDRANGYTF. The CDR3 coding sequence is TGTGCCAGCAGCCCTGACAGGGCGAATGGCTACACCTTC.

At least ten counts were recorded for this clonotype. V is TRBV3-1 and J is TRBJ2-5; D unresolved. TRBJ2-7 explains the end of the DNA better; the J call may be wrong. The CDR3 runs to 12 residues. Germline CDR1 LGHDT, CDR2 YNNKEL (reference sequence). CDR3 sequence: CASSQESHEQYF. CDR3 in DNA: TGTGCCAGCAGCCAAGAGTCTCACGAGCAGTACTTC.

This clonotype was detected a few times. The chain has TRBV29-1 and TRBJ2-1, with 10 bases matching TRBD2. The trim removed 4 bases at V and 6 bases at J, leaving 6 bases unmatched. Germline V gene sequence: CDR1 SQVTM, CDR2 ANQGSEA. The CDR3 runs to 14 residues. CDR3: CSVVTSGGVNEQFF. CDR3 DNA: TGCAGCGTTGTGACCAGCGGGGGGGTCAATGAGCAGTTCTTC.

There are a few counts of this clonotype. This chain links TRBV7-2 with TRBJ1-2, with D perhaps TRBD1 (6 bases). Germline V lookup: CDR1 SGHTA, CDR2 FQGNSA. V dropped 1 base and J dropped 0 bases, with 12 bases sitting between them. This CDR3 is 16 amino acids long. The CDR3 coding sequence is TGTGCCAGCAGCTTAGGATGGGACAACCCTAACTATGGCTACACCTTC. Translating it yields CASSLGWDNPNYGYTF.

This clonotype was counted a few times. V gene TRBV10-2 combines with J gene TRBJ2-7; TRBD1 aligns across 7 bases. Germline CDR1 is WSHSY and CDR2 is SAAADI. The CDR3 has 15 residues. The ends lost 0 bases at V and 3 bases at J; junction bases unmatched: 5. CDR3 nucleotides: TGCGCCAGCAGTGAGTCGACGGACAGGATCTACGAGCAGTACTTC. This codes for CASSESTDRIYEQYF.

With respect to this clonotype: This may be a read error, as it is one base from a much larger clone. The CDR3 end shows no conserved phenylalanine or tryptophan, and so a read error is likely. The chain joins TRBV7-9 to TRBJ2-3; 14 nucleotides match TRBD2. Germline values: CDR1 SEHNR, CDR2 FQNEAQ (reference sequence). V gave up 5 bases and J gave up 6 bases; unmatched junction bases: 7. The CDR3 length is 16 residues. The CDR3 reads CASSVGLAGGRDTQYL. CDR3 DNA sequence: TGTGCCAGCAGCGTAGGACTAGCGGGAGGCCGGGATACGCAGTATCTT.

In this sample, this clonotype turned up a few times. The rearrangement joins TRBV4-1 to TRBJ1-3; D is unclear. Trimming removed 3 bases from V and 4 bases from J, with 22 bases in between. The CDR3 runs 18 residues. From germline, CDR1 is MGHRA and CDR2 YSYEKL. In nucleotides, the CDR3 is TGCGCCAGCAGCCATCCGTCGAGAGACTTCACCCCCGGAAACACCATATATTTT. It yields the protein CASSHPSRDFTPGNTIYF.

This sequence joins TRBV7-2 and TRBJ1-3, with D maybe TRBD1 (6 bases). The V and J ends lost 1 base and 0 bases respectively, with 13 bases between them. The germline V gene encodes CDR1 SGHTA and CDR2 FQGNSA. The CDR3 runs 17 residues. In DNA, the CDR3 is TGTGCCAGCAGCTTAGGAATAGGGGGAGACTCTGGAAACACCATATATTTT. Amino acids: CASSLGIGGDSGNTIYF.

The chain joins TRBV15 to TRBJ2-1, with D possibly matching TRBD2 (6 bases). The V end was cut by 1 base, the J end by 0 bases, with 7 bases between. Germline CDR1 and CDR2: LNHNV and YYDKDF (reference sequence). The CDR3 covers 15 residues. For the CDR3, the DNA is TGTGCCACCAGCAGAGTCGGGGGCTCCTACAATGAGCAGTTCTTC. This sequence encodes CATSRVGGSYNEQFF. The full variable domain, its missing parts supplied by reference TRBV15 and TRBJ2-1, is DAMVIQNPRYQVTQFGKPVTLSCSQTLNHNVMYWYQQKSSQAPKLLFHYYDKDFNNEADTPDNFQSRRPNTSFCFLDIRSPGLGDTAMYLCATSRVGGSYNEQFFGPGTRLTVL.

This clonotype was seen repeatedly, ten times or more. The chain employs TRBV7-9 and TRBJ2-1; D not resolved. The CDR3 extends over 12 amino acids. Germline CDR1 is SEHNR and CDR2 is FQNEAQ (reference sequence). V was shortened by 3 bases and J by 8 bases, with 8 bases between the two germline ends. The CDR3 DNA follows: TGTGCCAGCAGCTTGGTGGGTTATGAGCAGTTCTTC. Residues: CASSLVGYEQFF.

This clonotype was observed a few times. This may be a read error, as it is one base from a much larger clone. The gene calls are TRBV2 and TRBJ1-2, with D hard to call. Trimming stripped 1 base from V and 4 bases from J, with 1 base between. Germline lookup yields CDR1 SNHLY and CDR2 FYNNEI. This CDR3 has 11 amino acids. The CDR3 protein is CASSEVYGYTF. Written as DNA, the CDR3 is TGTGCCAGCAGTGAAGTCTATGGCTACACCTTC.

The chain carries TRBV5-1 and TRBJ1-6; D is undetermined. V was cut by 4 bases and J by 4 bases, with 6 bases left in between. Germline CDR1 reads SGHRS; CDR2 reads YFSETQ. The CDR3 contains 13 residues. The CDR3 DNA follows: TGCGCCAGCAGCCTGGAGTATAATTCACCCCTCCACTTT. Protein: CASSLEYNSPLHF.

This chain links TRBV4-1 with TRBJ2-7, with D hard to call. V was pared by 1 base and J by 5 bases, with 9 bases between. The CDR3 loop spans 13 amino acids. In germline, CDR1 is MGHRA, CDR2 YSYEKL. The CDR3 region has the DNA TGCGCCAGCAGCCAAGTAGTGGGCGACGAGCAGTACTTC. This gives the protein CASSQVVGDEQYF.

This clonotype was counted only a few times. The rearrangement uses TRBV9 and TRBJ2-5; 8 nucleotides align to TRBD2. Losses at the gene ends were 3 bases for V and 5 bases for J; bases not matched to a gene: 9. This CDR3 region has 15 residues. Germline CDR1 reads SGDLS; CDR2 reads YYNGEE. CDR3 in amino acids: CASSGSSGEWETQYF. The CDR3 nucleotides are TGTGCCAGCAGCGGCAGTAGCGGGGAGTGGGAGACCCAGTACTTC. Full variable domain (remainder filled in from reference TRBV9 and TRBJ2-5): DSGVTQTPKHLITATGQRVTLRCSPRSGDLSVYWYQQSLDQGLQFLIQYYNGEERAKGNILERFSAQQFPDLHSELNLSSLELGDSALYFCASSGSSGEWETQYFGPGTRLLVL.

The rearrangement joins TRBV10-3 to TRBJ2-5, with D uncertain. Germline CDR1 is ENHRY and CDR2 is SYGVKD. V was pared by 6 bases and J by 4 bases, with 12 bases between. This CDR3 has 13 amino acids. CDR3 loop: CAIRGDQGETQYF. In nucleotides, the CDR3 is TGTGCCATCAGAGGCGATCAAGGAGAGACCCAGTACTTC.

This clonotype occurred a few times. This chain uses TRBV12-3 or TRBV12-4 with TRBJ1-2; D is undetermined. The CDR3 is 14 amino acids. V was clipped by 2 bases and J by 4 bases, with 11 bases between them. The CDR3: CASSLIGRSYGYTF. CDR3 in DNA: TGTGCCAGCAGTTTAATCGGACGGTCCTATGGCTACACCTTC.

This clonotype has a handful of counts. The V and J genes are TRBV5-1 and TRBJ2-7; D gene ambiguous. The germline V and J ends were trimmed by 10 bases and 0 bases, with 17 bases remaining between them. This CDR3 has 14 amino acids. Germline assignment: CDR1 SGHRS and CDR2 YFSETQ. Written as DNA, the CDR3 is TGCGCCGGCCGTCCAACGGCAGCCTCCTACGAGCAGTACTTC. It codes for CAGRPTAASYEQYF.